A single T cell receptor (beta chain) is shown here with its context. The antigen is undetermined. The data derive from a study of immune evolution from preneoplasia to lung adenocarcinoma. Study-wide results and limits: Later-stage lesions appeared to have more T cells, more diversity, less clonality.

Assay: immunoSEQ multiplex PCR; the TCRdb copy retains only in-frame clones and omits some. The table includes about 7,400 clones, 80% detected once. The length of the CDR3 is 11 residues. Germline CDR1 GTSNPN, CDR2 SVGIG (reference sequence). Trimming took off 0 bases at V and 3 bases at J, with 3 bases between the two ends. Resections took place in Japan or China from about 2014 to 2018. Histologic diagnosis was independently verified by two lung pathologists. This sequence joins TRBV30 and TRBJ2-7; D ambiguous. The material sequenced was FFPE adjacent normal lung tissue. The TCR was taken from a person aged 70 to 79 with lung adenocarcinoma. The DNA of the CDR3 is TGTGCCTGGAGTGTAAACTACGAGCAGTACTTC. Its protein product is CAWSVNYEQYF.